By sample share, the clone carrying this TCR beta chain is medium-sized. Its target is unknown. This sample is part of a study of vaccination and CD4 T cells after COVID-19. Treatment specified: roughly ten-day PBMC culture with coronavirus spike peptide pools or control peptides (ViraFEST assay). CDR1 is DFQATT, CDR2 SNEGSKA, per germline (reference sequence). The CDR3 is made up of 15 amino acids. V lost 6 bases, J lost 7 bases, and 11 bases stayed unmatched. An Oncomine TCR Beta short-read assay was used to sequence the DNA from cultured CD4+ T cells. Genomic DNA from cultured CD4+ T cells was extracted. TCRdb analysed the PCR reads with MiXCR anew, one entry per CDR3 protein. The data hold some 6,600 distinct CDR3 sequences, with roughly 22% observed a single time.

The sequencing here drew on CD4+ T cells from blood, cultured in vitro, taken after SARS-CoV-2 vaccination. The chain links TRBV20-1 to TRBJ2-5, with 13 bases matching TRBD2. This receptor was identified in a human donor who had recovered from COVID-19. The CDR3 bases are TGCAGTGCCGACGGACTAGCGGGGGCGCCCGGGACCCAGTACTTC. Encoded protein: CSADGLAGAPGTQYF.